Following are 26 T cell receptor beta chains from one sample sequenced in a study of beta chain features in type 1 diabetes. What was sequenced were expressed TCRB transcripts, since all of the isolated RNA had been reverse transcribed. The repertoire was sequenced with immunoSEQ multiplex PCR; TCRdb's copy has only in-frame clones and lacks some. The sample yields 250,000 to 350,000 clones, around 15% seen once. Sequencing used central memory CD4+ T cells from blood. Source of these receptors: a young man in good health.

The sample holds a few counts of this clone. The V call is TRBV5-4, the J call TRBJ1-1, with TRBD1 matching over 8 bases. This CDR3 contains 15 residues. Trimming took 2 bases from V and 4 from J; bases not matched to a gene: 7. In germline, CDR1 is SGHNT, CDR2 YYREEE (reference sequence). The CDR3 is CASSLATGAATEAFF. The CDR3 DNA reads as TGTGCCAGCAGCTTAGCGACAGGGGCGGCCACTGAAGCTTTCTTT. Looking up the rest from reference TRBV5-4 and TRBJ1-1 gives the full variable domain: ETGVTQSPTHLIKTRGQQVTLRCSSQSGHNTVSWYQQALGQGPQFIFQYYREEENGRGNFPPRFSGLQFPNYSSELNVNALELDDSALYLCASSLATGAATEAFFGQGTRLTVV.

This clone occurred a few times. This chain joins TRBV6-5 and TRBJ2-7; D is unclear. Germline V gene sequence: CDR1 MNHEY, CDR2 SVGAGI. Trimming left V 0 bases short and J 0 bases short, with 12 bases between. This CDR3 region has 16 residues. This CDR3 is CASSYSGWGSSYEQYF. The CDR3 bases are TGTGCCAGCAGTTACTCCGGTTGGGGAAGCTCCTACGAGCAGTACTTC.

The chain is built from TRBV11-3 and TRBJ2-3, with D unresolved. CDR1 is SGHNT and CDR2 is YENEEA in the germline V gene. The CDR3 covers 16 residues. V lost 5 bases and J 1 base, leaving 16 bases between the germline ends. CDR3 coding DNA: TGTGCCAGCAGCCCTAATCCAAGAGTGGGCACAGATACGCAGTATTTT. Protein: CASSPNPRVGTDTQYF.

Only a few counts were recorded for this clone. This sequence joins TRBV20-1 and TRBJ1-1, with no clear D. Germline V gene data show CDR1 as DFQATT and CDR2 as SNEGSKA (reference sequence). This CDR3 region has 11 residues. Trimming took 0 bases from V and 10 from J, leaving 9 bases between them. The CDR3 sequence: CSARDPPRAFF. CDR3 nucleotides: TGCAGTGCTAGAGATCCCCCTAGAGCTTTCTTT.

This clone was found a few times. This sequence joins TRBV9 and TRBJ2-5; TRBD2 might be the D (6 bases). The V end was cut by 1 base, the J end by 4 bases, with 11 bases between. From germline, CDR1 is SGDLS and CDR2 YYNGEE. The CDR3 runs to 14 residues. CDR3 coding DNA: TGTGCCAGCAGCGTAAGGCGGGGTGGAGAGACCCAGTACTTC. It yields the protein CASSVRRGGETQYF.

The rearrangement joins TRBV6-5 to TRBJ2-5; the D gene is possibly TRBD1 (6 bases). Looked up from germline, CDR1 is MNHEY and CDR2 is SVGAGI. V lost 5 bases and J 5 bases, leaving 15 bases between the germline ends. This CDR3 is 14 amino acids long. The CDR3 spells CASSVTGWRETQYF. The CDR3 DNA reads TGTGCCAGCAGTGTGACAGGCTGGAGGGAGACCCAGTACTTC.

The chain uses TRBV4-1 and TRBJ2-1, with 14 nucleotides matching TRBD2. The CDR3 extends over 17 amino acids. The germline CDR1 and CDR2 sequences are MGHRA and YSYEKL. V lost 4 bases, J lost 1 base, and 3 bases stayed unmatched. The CDR3 sequence: CASSRRTSGGSYNEQFF. The CDR3 coding sequence is TGCGCCAGCAGCCGAAGGACTAGCGGGGGGTCCTACAATGAGCAGTTCTTC.

This clone was counted only a few times. The chain recombines TRBV7-2 with TRBJ2-3; the D gene is possibly TRBD2 (6 bases). Germline-derived CDR1 and CDR2 are SGHTA and FQGNSA. CDR3 size: 14 residues. Trimming took 9 bases from V and 2 from J, leaving 15 bases between them. CDR3 in amino acids: CASSSAIYTDTQYF. The CDR3 region has the DNA TGTGCCAGTTCTAGCGCGATTTACACAGATACGCAGTATTTT.

This clone has just a few counts. V usage is TRBV10-3 and J usage is TRBJ2-1; 7 bases map to TRBD2. The CDR3 has 13 residues. V lost 8 bases to trimming and J lost 5 bases; unmatched junction nucleotides: 6. CDR1 ENHRY and CDR2 SYGVKD come from the germline V gene. The CDR3: CAISTSGDNEQFF. The DNA of the CDR3 is TGTGCCATCTCCACGAGCGGGGACAATGAGCAGTTCTTC.

There are a few counts of this clone. This sequence joins TRBV2 and TRBJ1-1; 10 nucleotides line up with TRBD1. The CDR3 runs to 15 residues. V was pared by 6 bases and J by 5 bases, with 9 bases of the junction left unmatched. Germline V CDR1 and CDR2: SNHLY, FYNNEI. In DNA, the CDR3 is TGTGCCAGCAGCACCCGGGACAGGGGTCGAACTGAAGCTTTCTTT. Protein product: CASSTRDRGRTEAFF.

This clone was recorded a few times. At the DNA level, this CDR3 is encoded by other sequences in the same sample as well. The genes are TRBV20-1 and TRBJ1-2, with a tentative D call TRBD1 (5 bases). V was cut by 4 bases and J by 5 bases, with 5 bases left in between. The germline V gene encodes CDR1 DFQATT and CDR2 SNEGSKA (reference sequence). This CDR3 comprises 10 residues. The CDR3 sequence is CSAKGYGYTF. DNA for the CDR3: TGCAGTGCTAAGGGGTATGGCTACACCTTC.

This clone showed up just a few times. V is TRBV7-2 and J is TRBJ2-1; 9 bases are a match to TRBD2. The J segment lost 6 bases and the V segment lost 5 bases, leaving 8 bases of the junction unmatched. The V gene's germline CDR1 is SGHTA and CDR2 FQGNSA. The CDR3 is 15 residues long. CDR3 coding DNA: TGTGCCAGCAGCCCCCAGGGCGGGAGGGGCAATGAGCAGTTCTTC. Its protein product is CASSPQGGRGNEQFF.

The DNA for the CDR3 is TGTGCCAGCAGCCCCCACTGGCCCCAGCATTTT. This codes for CASSPHWPQHF. The chain carries TRBV7-9 and TRBJ1-5; D unresolved. V lost 5 bases to trimming and J lost 9 bases, with 8 bases between them. CDR3 length: 11 residues. Germline lookup yields CDR1 SEHNR and CDR2 FQNEAQ (reference sequence).

The V call is TRBV30, the J call TRBJ1-3, with 10 bases fitting TRBD1. The CDR3 has 19 residues. V shed 2 bases, J shed 0 bases, and the junction held 13 bases outside the gene matches. Germline CDR1 reads GTSNPN; CDR2 reads SVGIG (reference sequence). In DNA, the CDR3 is TGTGCCTGGAGTCTCGGGACAGGGGCCTTCAGATCCTCTGGAAACACCATATATTTT. Translation: CAWSLGTGAFRSSGNTIYF.

This clone was seen a handful of times. This sequence joins TRBV7-9 and TRBJ2-7; 12 bases fit TRBD2. The CDR3 has 16 amino acids. V dropped 4 bases and J dropped 2; count of bases not matched to a gene: 6. Germline V gene sequence: CDR1 SEHNR, CDR2 FQNEAQ (reference sequence). CDR3 bases: TGTGCCAGCAGCTCCCGACTAGCGGGGGTTGCCTACGAGCAGTACTTC. It yields the protein CASSSRLAGVAYEQYF.

The CDR3 nucleotides read TGTGCCAGCGGAGGGCAGTACGAGCAGTACGTC. It is translated as CASGGQYEQYV. The chain couples TRBV28 to TRBJ2-7, with D tentatively TRBD2 (6 bases). Trimming stripped 8 bases from V and 4 bases from J, with 9 bases between. There are 11 residues in the CDR3. Germline CDR1 is MDHEN and CDR2 is SYDVKM.

This sequence joins TRBV6-1 and TRBJ1-2, with D perhaps TRBD1 (6 bases). Germline loops: CDR1 MNHNS, CDR2 SASEGT. V lost 6 bases to trimming and J lost 3 bases, with 11 bases between them. CDR3 length: 13 amino acids. The CDR3 nucleotides are TGTGCCAGCAGGATTTCAGGGGACTATGGCTACACCTTC. Its protein product is CASRISGDYGYTF.

This clone showed up just a few times. The chain has TRBV5-6 and TRBJ2-7, with a weak D call TRBD1 (5 bases). The germline CDR1 and CDR2 sequences are SGHDT and YYEEEE. The V end was cut by 0 bases, the J end by 2 bases, with 9 bases between. The CDR3 is made up of 14 amino acids. The CDR3 protein is CASSLAGITYEQYF. The DNA for the CDR3 is TGTGCCAGCAGCTTGGCAGGGATTACCTACGAGCAGTACTTC.

In its sample, this clone was seen a few times. In DNA, the CDR3 is TGTGCCAGCAGTGACCTAGCGGGAGAGACCCAGTACTTC. Translation gives CASSDLAGETQYF. The rearrangement uses TRBV2 and TRBJ2-5; 8 bases line up with TRBD2. V lost 3 bases and J lost 4; bases outside the gene matches: 1. Germline CDR1 is SNHLY and CDR2 is FYNNEI. CDR3 length equals 13 residues.

V and J are TRBV7-9 and TRBJ1-1; possible D gene TRBD1, 5 bases. The CDR3 runs to 12 residues. The V gene lost 8 bases and the J gene lost 4 bases, with 11 bases spanning the gap. The germline CDR1 and CDR2 sequences are SEHNR and FQNEAQ (reference sequence). CDR3 in amino acids: CASRGLSTEAFF. In nucleotides, the CDR3 is TGTGCCAGCCGGGGACTCAGCACTGAAGCTTTCTTT.

This rearrangement joins TRBV7-9 to TRBJ1-2, with 7 bases matching TRBD1. CDR1 and CDR2 from the germline V gene are SEHNR and FQNEAQ (reference sequence). The J segment lost 5 bases and the V segment lost 1 base, leaving 4 bases of the junction unmatched. The CDR3 spans 14 residues. The CDR3 DNA reads as TGTGCCAGCAGCTTAGAGGGGGCACGATATGGCTACACCTTC. Amino acids: CASSLEGARYGYTF.

This clone was observed a handful of times. The chain employs TRBV7-9 and TRBJ1-2; maybe TRBD1 (6 bases). Germline CDR1 reads SEHNR; CDR2 reads FQNEAQ (reference sequence). Deletions cut 5 bases from V and 1 base from J, with 14 bases between. The CDR3 has 15 residues. CDR3 amino acids: CASSRGGLGNYGYTF. The CDR3 DNA reads TGTGCCAGCAGCCGCGGGGGCTTGGGTAACTATGGCTACACCTTC.

J is TRBJ2-7 and V is TRBV6-6; TRBD2 aligns across 10 bases. The V segment lost 6 bases and the J segment 9 bases; nucleotides outside the gene matches: 11. Per germline, CDR1 MNHNY and CDR2 SVGAGI (reference sequence). CDR3 length equals 14 residues. Here the CDR3 reads CASSSLAGETTQYF. The DNA of the CDR3 is TGTGCCAGCAGCTCGCTAGCGGGGGAAACAACGCAGTACTTC.

J is TRBJ1-1 and V is TRBV19; D gene unclear. The CDR3 sequence is 12 residues long. CDR1 and CDR2 (germline): LNHDA, SQIVND (reference sequence). The V end lost 6 bases, the J end lost 8 bases, and 13 bases lay between the germline ends. This CDR3 reads CASSGPGREAFF. CDR3 sequence (DNA): TGTGCCAGTAGCGGGCCCGGAAGAGAAGCTTTCTTT.

This clone was picked up a small number of times. Within the sample, other DNA sequences also encode this same CDR3. J is TRBJ2-2 and V is TRBV18; 8 bases fit TRBD1. This CDR3 contains 15 residues. With 3 bases clipped from V and 3 bases from J, the junction kept 3 bases outside the gene matches. CDR1 and CDR2 from the germline V gene are KGHSH and LQKENI. The CDR3 DNA reads as TGTGCCAGCTCACCCGGACAGGGTTACACCGGGGAGCTGTTTTTT. Its translation: CASSPGQGYTGELFF.

This sequence joins TRBV7-9 and TRBJ2-3, with 11 bases identical to TRBD2. Germline V gene lookup returns CDR1 SEHNR and CDR2 FQNEAQ (reference sequence). The CDR3 runs to 17 residues. V lost 4 bases, J lost 5 bases, and 11 bases stayed unmatched. CDR3 sequence (DNA): TGTGCCAGCAGCTGGACTCTTAGCGGGGGGGCCGTAGATACGCAGTATTTT. Residues: CASSWTLSGGAVDTQYF.